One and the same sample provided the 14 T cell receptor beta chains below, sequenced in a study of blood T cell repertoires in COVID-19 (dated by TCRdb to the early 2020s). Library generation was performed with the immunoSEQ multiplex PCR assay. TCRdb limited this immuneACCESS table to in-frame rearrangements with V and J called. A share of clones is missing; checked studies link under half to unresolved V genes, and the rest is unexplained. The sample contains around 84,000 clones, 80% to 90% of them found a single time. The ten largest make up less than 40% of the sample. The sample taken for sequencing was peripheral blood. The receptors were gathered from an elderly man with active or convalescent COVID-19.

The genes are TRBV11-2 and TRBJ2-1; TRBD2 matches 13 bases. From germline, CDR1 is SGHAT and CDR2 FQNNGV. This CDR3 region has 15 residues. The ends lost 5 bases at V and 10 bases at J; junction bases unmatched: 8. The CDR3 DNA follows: TGTGCCAGCAGCCCCGGACTAGCGGGAGTTGGGGAGCAGTTCTTC. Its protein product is CASSPGLAGVGEQFF.

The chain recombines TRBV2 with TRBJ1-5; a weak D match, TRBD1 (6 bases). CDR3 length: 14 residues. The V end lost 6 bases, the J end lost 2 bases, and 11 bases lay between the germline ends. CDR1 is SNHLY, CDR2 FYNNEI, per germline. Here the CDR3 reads CASSRGTRNQPQHF. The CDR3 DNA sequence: TGTGCCAGCAGCAGGGGTACGCGCAATCAGCCCCAGCATTTT.

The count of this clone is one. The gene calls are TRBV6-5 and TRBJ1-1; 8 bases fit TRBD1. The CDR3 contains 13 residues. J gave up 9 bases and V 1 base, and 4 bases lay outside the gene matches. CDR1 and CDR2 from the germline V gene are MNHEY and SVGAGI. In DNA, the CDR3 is TGTGCCAGCAGTTACTTCGACAGGGGTAAAGCTTTCTTT. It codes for CASSYFDRGKAFF.

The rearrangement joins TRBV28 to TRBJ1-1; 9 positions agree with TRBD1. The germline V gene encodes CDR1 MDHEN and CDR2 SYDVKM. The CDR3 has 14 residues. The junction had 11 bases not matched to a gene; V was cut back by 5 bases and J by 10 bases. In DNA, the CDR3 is TGTGCCAGCAGTAAACAGGGGGCACTTCCGGGAGCTTTCTTT. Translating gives CASSKQGALPGAFF.

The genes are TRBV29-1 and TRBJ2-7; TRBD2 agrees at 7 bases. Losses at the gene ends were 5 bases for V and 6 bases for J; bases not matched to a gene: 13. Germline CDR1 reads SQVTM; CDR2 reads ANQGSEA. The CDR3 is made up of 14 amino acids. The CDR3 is CSVRSLADVSEQYF. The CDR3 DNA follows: TGCAGCGTTAGGTCGCTAGCGGATGTTTCCGAGCAGTACTTC.

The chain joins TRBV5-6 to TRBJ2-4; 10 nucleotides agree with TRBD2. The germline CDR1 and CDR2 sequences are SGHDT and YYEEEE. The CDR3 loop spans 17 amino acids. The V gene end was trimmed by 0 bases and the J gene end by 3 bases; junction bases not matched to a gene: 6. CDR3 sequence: CASSLGSSGGGKNIQYF. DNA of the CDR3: TGTGCCAGCAGCTTGGGGTCTAGCGGGGGTGGCAAAAACATTCAGTACTTC.

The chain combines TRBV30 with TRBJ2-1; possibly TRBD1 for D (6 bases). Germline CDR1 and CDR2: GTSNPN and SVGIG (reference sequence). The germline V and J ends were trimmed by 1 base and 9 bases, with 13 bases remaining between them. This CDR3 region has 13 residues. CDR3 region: CAWSARGGGEQFF. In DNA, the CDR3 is TGTGCCTGGAGTGCGAGAGGGGGTGGTGAGCAGTTCTTC.

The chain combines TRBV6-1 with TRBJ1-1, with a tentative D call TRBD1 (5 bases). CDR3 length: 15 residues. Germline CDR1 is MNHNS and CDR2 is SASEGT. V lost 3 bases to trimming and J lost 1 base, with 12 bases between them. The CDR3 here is CASSDPGGANTEAFF. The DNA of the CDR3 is TGTGCCAGCAGTGACCCCGGTGGGGCGAACACTGAAGCTTTCTTT.

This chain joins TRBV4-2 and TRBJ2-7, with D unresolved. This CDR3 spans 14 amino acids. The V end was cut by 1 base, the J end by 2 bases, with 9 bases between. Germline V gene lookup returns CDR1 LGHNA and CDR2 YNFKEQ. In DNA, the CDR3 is TGTGCCAGCAGCCAAGGAAACGTAGCCTACGAGCAGTACTTC. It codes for CASSQGNVAYEQYF.

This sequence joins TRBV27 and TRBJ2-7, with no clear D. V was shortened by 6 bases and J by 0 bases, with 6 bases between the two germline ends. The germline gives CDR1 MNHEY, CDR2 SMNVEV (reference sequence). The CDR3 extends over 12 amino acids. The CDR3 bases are TGTGCCAGCAGCCCCAGCTCCTACGAGCAGTACTTC. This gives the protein CASSPSSYEQYF.

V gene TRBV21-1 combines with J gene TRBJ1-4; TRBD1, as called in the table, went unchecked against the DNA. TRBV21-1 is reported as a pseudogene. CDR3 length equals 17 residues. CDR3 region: CATRGQGAVATNEKLFF. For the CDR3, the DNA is TGTGCCACCAGGGGACAGGGGGCTGTGGCAACTAATGAAAAACTGTTTTTT.

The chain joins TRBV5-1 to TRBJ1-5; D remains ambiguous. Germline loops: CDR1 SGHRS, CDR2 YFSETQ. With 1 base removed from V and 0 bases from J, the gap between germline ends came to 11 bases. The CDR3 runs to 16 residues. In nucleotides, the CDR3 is TGCGCCAGCAGCTTGTTGCCGGCGGATAGCAATCAGCCCCAGCATTTT. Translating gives CASSLLPADSNQPQHF. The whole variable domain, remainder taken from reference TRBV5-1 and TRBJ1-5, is KAGVTQTPRYLIKTRGQQVTLSCSPISGHRSVSWYQQTPGQGLQFLFEYFSETQRNKGNFPGRFSGRQFSNSRSEMNVSTLELGDSALYLCASSLLPADSNQPQHFGDGTRLSIL.

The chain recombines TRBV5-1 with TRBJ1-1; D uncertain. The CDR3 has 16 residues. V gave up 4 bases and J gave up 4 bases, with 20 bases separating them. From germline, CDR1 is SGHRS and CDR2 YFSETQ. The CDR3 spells CASSPLVGGGSTEAFF. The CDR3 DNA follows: TGCGCCAGCAGCCCCCTCGTCGGTGGAGGGAGCACTGAAGCTTTCTTT.

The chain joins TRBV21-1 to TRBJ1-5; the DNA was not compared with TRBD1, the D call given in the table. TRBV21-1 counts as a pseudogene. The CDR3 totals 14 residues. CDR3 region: CASSKVGVLGPQHF. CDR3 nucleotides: TGTGCCAGCAGCAAAGTAGGGGTTCTGGGGCCCCAGCATTTT.